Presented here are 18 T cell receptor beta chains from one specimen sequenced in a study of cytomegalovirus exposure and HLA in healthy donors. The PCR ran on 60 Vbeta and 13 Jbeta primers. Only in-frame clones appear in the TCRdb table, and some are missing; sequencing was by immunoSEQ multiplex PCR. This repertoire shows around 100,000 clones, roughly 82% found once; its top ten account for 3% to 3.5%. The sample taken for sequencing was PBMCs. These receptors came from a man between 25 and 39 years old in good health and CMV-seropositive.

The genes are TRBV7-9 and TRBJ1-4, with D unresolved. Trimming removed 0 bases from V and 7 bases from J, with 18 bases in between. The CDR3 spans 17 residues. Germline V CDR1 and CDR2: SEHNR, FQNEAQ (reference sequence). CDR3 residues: CASSLALAAEGSEKLFF. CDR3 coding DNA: TGTGCCAGCAGCTTAGCGCTGGCAGCGGAAGGATCTGAAAAACTGTTTTTT.

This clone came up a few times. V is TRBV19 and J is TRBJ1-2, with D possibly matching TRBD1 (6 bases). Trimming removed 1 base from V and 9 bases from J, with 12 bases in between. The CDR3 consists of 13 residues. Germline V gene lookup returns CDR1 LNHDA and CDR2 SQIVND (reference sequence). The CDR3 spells CASSIGGQRSYTF. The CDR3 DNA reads TGTGCCAGTAGTATAGGAGGACAGAGAAGCTACACCTTC.

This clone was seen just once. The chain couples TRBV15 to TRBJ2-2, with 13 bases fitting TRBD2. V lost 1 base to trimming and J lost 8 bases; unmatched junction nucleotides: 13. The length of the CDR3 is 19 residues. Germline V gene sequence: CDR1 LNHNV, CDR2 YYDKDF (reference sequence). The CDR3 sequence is CATSRGDRAPGLAGGELFF. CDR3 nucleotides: TGTGCCACCAGCAGAGGGGACAGAGCCCCGGGACTAGCGGGAGGGGAGCTGTTTTTT.

The CDR3 DNA reads TGTGCCAGTTCCTTAGCGGGAGCTTTAGAGACCCAGTACTTC. This codes for CASSLAGALETQYF. The rearrangement joins TRBV19 to TRBJ2-5, with TRBD2 matching over 9 bases. This CDR3 comprises 14 residues. CDR1 and CDR2 (germline): LNHDA, SQIVND (reference sequence). Trimming removed 8 bases from V and 4 bases from J; junction bases left unmatched: 8.

The CDR3: CASSIFETQGTTEQFF. The DNA of the CDR3 is TGTGCCAGCTCAATTTTCGAGACTCAGGGGACCACGGAGCAGTTCTTC. The chain has TRBV18 and TRBJ2-1; a possible D gene is TRBD1 (6 bases). CDR1 is KGHSH and CDR2 is LQKENI in the germline V gene. The V gene lost 5 bases and the J gene lost 10 bases, with 24 bases spanning the gap. The CDR3 runs to 16 residues.

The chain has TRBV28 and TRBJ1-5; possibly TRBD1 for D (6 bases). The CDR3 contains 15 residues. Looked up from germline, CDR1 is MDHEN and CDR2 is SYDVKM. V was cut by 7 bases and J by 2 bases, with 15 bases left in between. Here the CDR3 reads CASTLRGGGNQPQHF. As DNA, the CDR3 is TGTGCCAGCACCCTTAGGGGGGGTGGCAATCAGCCCCAGCATTTT.

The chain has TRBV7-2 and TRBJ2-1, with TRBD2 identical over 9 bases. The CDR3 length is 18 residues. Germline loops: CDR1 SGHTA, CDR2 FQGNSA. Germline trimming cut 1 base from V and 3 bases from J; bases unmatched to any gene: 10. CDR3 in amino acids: CASSLEGRLAGFYNEQFF. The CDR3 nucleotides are TGTGCCAGCAGCTTAGAGGGTCGGCTAGCGGGGTTCTACAATGAGCAGTTCTTC. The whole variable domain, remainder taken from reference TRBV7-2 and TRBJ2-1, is GAGVSQSPSNKVTEKGKDVELRCDPISGHTALYWYRQSLGQGLEFLIYFQGNSAPDKSGLPSDRFSAERTGGSVSTLTIQRTQQEDSAVYLCASSLEGRLAGFYNEQFFGPGTRLTVL.

CDR3 sequence (DNA): TGTGCCAGCAGTTACTCGAGTACGGTGAGGCCTGAAGCTTTCTTT. As protein: CASSYSSTVRPEAFF. This rearrangement joins TRBV6-5 to TRBJ1-1; the D is unclear. Trimming cost V 0 bases and J 6 bases, with 14 bases left between them. This CDR3 spans 15 amino acids. Germline V gene data show CDR1 as MNHEY and CDR2 as SVGAGI.

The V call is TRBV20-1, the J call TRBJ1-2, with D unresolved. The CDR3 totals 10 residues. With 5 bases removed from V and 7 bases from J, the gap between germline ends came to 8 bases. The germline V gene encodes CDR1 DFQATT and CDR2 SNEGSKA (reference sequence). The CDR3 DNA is TGCAGTGCTGGGTGGAGTGGCTACACCTTC. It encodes CSAGWSGYTF.

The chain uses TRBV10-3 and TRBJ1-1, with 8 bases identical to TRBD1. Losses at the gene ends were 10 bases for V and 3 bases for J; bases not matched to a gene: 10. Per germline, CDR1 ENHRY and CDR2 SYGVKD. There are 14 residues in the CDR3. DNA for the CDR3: TGTGCCACTGGGGCAGGGGGCAGAGACACTGAAGCTTTCTTT. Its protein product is CATGAGGRDTEAFF.

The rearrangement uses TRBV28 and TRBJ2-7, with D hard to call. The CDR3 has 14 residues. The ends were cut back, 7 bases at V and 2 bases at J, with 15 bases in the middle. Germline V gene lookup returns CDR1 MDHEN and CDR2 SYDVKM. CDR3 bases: TGTGCCAGCACCTCTGGGCCCACCCCCTACGAGCAGTACTTC. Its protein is CASTSGPTPYEQYF.

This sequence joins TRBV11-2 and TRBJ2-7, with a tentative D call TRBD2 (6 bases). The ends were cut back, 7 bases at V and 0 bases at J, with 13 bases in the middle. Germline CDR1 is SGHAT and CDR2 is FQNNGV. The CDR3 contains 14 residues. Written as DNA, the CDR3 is TGTGCCAGCAATCGGGACTCGCGCTCCTACGAGCAGTACTTC. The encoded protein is CASNRDSRSYEQYF. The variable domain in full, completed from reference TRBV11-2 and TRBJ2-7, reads EAGVAQSPRYKIIEKRQSVAFWCNPISGHATLYWYQQILGQGPKLLIQFQNNGVVDDSQLPKDRFSAERLKGVDSTLKIQPAKLEDSAVYLCASNRDSRSYEQYFGPGTRLTVT.

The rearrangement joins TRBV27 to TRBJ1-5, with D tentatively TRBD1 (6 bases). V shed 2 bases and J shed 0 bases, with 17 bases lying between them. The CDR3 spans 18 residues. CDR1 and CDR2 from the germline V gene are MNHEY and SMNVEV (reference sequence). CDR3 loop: CASSLRQDEKLSNQPQHF. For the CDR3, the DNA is TGTGCCAGCAGTTTAAGACAGGACGAGAAGCTTAGCAATCAGCCCCAGCATTTT.

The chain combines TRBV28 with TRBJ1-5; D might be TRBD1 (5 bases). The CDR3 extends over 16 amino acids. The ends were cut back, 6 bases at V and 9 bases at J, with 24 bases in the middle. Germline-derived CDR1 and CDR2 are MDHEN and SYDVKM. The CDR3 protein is CASSHVQGQIQVPQHF. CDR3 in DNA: TGTGCCAGCAGCCACGTCCAGGGTCAGATCCAAGTGCCCCAGCATTTT.

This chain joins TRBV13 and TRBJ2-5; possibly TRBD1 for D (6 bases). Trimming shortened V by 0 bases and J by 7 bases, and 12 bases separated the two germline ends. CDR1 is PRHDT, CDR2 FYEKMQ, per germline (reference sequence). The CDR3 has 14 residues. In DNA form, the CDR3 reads TGTGCCAGCAGCTTAGGGGAGGTAGGGGGGACCCAGTACTTC. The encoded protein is CASSLGEVGGTQYF.

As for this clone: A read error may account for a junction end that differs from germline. The chain's CDR3 is CASSQLREGTQYF. In nucleotides, the CDR3 is TGTGCCAGCAGTCAGCTGAGAGAGGGTACGCAGTATTTT. The chain carries TRBV5-1 and TRBJ2-3; perhaps TRBD2 as D (5 bases). The germline V gene has CDR1 SGHRS and CDR2 YFSETQ. This CDR3 has 13 amino acids.

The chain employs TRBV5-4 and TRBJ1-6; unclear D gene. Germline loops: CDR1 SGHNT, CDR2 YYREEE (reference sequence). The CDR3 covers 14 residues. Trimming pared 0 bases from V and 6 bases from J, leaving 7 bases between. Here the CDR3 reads CASSLGTANSPLHF. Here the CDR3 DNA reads TGTGCCAGCAGCTTGGGCACAGCTAATTCACCCCTCCACTTT.

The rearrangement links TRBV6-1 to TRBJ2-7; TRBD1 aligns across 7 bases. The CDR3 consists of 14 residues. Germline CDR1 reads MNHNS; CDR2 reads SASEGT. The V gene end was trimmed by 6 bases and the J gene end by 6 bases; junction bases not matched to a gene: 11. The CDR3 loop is CASRGTAVGREQYF. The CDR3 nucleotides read TGTGCCAGCAGAGGGACAGCGGTGGGGCGCGAGCAGTACTTC.